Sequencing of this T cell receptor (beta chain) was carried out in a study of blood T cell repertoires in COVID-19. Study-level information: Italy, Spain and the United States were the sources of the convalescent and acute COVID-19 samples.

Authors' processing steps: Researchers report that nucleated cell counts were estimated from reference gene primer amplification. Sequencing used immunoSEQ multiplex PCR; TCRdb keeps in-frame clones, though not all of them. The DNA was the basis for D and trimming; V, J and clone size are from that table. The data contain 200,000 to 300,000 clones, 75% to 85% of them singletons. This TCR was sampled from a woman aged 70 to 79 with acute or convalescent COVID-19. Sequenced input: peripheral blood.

The CDR3 region is CAISSRGPSQETQYF. The CDR3 region has the DNA TGTGCCATCAGCTCCAGGGGGCCCTCCCAAGAGACCCAGTACTTC. The chain carries TRBV10-3 and TRBJ2-5; 8 positions match TRBD1. CDR3 length: 15 residues. V shed 6 bases, J shed 1 base, and the junction held 7 bases outside the gene matches. Germline loops: CDR1 ENHRY, CDR2 SYGVKD.